One and the same sample provided the 9 T cell receptor beta chains below, sequenced in a study of blood T cell repertoires in COVID-19. Some clones are missing from TCRdb's copy, which holds only in-frame ones; the method was immunoSEQ multiplex PCR. This sample has fewer than 300,000 clones, with 75% to 90% found just once. Sequenced input: peripheral blood. The receptors shown here come from a woman aged 40 to 49 who had recovered from COVID-19.

The chain is built from TRBV30 and TRBJ1-1, with D maybe TRBD1 (6 bases). V was trimmed by 3 bases and J by 0 bases, leaving 23 bases between them. The CDR3 contains 18 residues. Germline CDR1 and CDR2: GTSNPN and SVGIG (reference sequence). This CDR3 reads CAWSHARPGQIMNTEAFF. Written as DNA, the CDR3 is TGTGCCTGGAGCCACGCAAGACCGGGACAAATTATGAACACTGAAGCTTTCTTT.

This clone was found once. This rearrangement joins TRBV3-1 (or the pseudogene TRBV3-2) to TRBJ2-1; 7 nucleotides match TRBD1. Trimming cost V 4 bases and J 6 bases; bases outside gene matches: 6. This CDR3 is 14 amino acids long. Looked up from germline, CDR1 is LGHDT and CDR2 is YNNKEL (reference sequence). The CDR3 spells CASSPYDRANEQFF. CDR3 bases: TGTGCCAGCAGCCCTTACGACAGGGCCAATGAGCAGTTCTTC.

This clone turned up a few times. The V gene is TRBV10-3, the J gene TRBJ1-6, with D perhaps TRBD1 (5 bases). V shed 3 bases and J shed 8 bases, with 14 bases lying between them. Germline V gene lookup returns CDR1 ENHRY and CDR2 SYGVKD. The CDR3 extends over 15 amino acids. This chain's CDR3 is CAISEGAEVDSPLHF. CDR3 DNA: TGTGCCATCAGTGAAGGGGCCGAGGTTGATTCACCCCTCCACTTT.

The V gene is TRBV24-1, the J gene TRBJ1-2; 8 nucleotides match TRBD1. Per germline, CDR1 KGHDR and CDR2 SFDVKD. The trim removed 8 bases at V and 1 base at J, leaving 11 bases unmatched. The CDR3 is 16 amino acids. CDR3 protein: CATTGHTGGINYGYTF. The DNA of the CDR3 is TGTGCCACCACCGGACACACAGGGGGAATTAACTATGGCTACACCTTC.

The chain couples TRBV9 to TRBJ2-2; 10 positions match TRBD1. The CDR3 runs to 18 residues. From germline, CDR1 is SGDLS and CDR2 YYNGEE. With V trimmed by 0 bases and J by 0 bases, 5 bases remained unmatched. The CDR3 sequence is CASSVEGQGVSNTGELFF. The CDR3, as DNA: TGTGCCAGCAGCGTAGAAGGACAGGGGGTCTCGAACACCGGGGAGCTGTTTTTT.

With respect to this clone: Sequence at one end of the junction differs from germline and may be a read error. The chain carries TRBV19 and TRBJ2-7; 9 bases line up with TRBD1. The CDR3 is 9 residues long. Germline-derived CDR1 and CDR2 are LNHDA and SQIVND (reference sequence). The CDR3 bases are TGCGGGACAGGGTCCGAGCAGTACTTC. Translated, it gives CGTGSEQYF.

The rearrangement joins TRBV7-8 to TRBJ2-2; 9 bases map to TRBD1. CDR1 is SGHVS, CDR2 FQNEAQ, per germline. V was pared by 1 base and J by 7 bases, with 10 bases of the junction left unmatched. This CDR3 has 17 amino acids. DNA of the CDR3: TGTGCCAGCAGCTTAGTCGGGACAGGGTATGAGGGCGGGGAGCTGTTTTTT. Translating it yields CASSLVGTGYEGGELFF.

In nucleotides, the CDR3 is TGTGCCAGCAGTAATACAGGGGTTCAGCCCCAGCATTTT. Its protein is CASSNTGVQPQHF. The chain recombines TRBV12-3 or TRBV12-4 with TRBJ1-5; 7 bases are a match to TRBD1. J lost 6 bases, V lost 5 bases, and 4 bases had no gene match. This CDR3 contains 13 residues.

As concerns this clone: Germline and junction disagree at one end, which may indicate a read error. The chain is built from TRBV4-1 and TRBJ1-2, with 9 bases lining up with TRBD1. There are 15 residues in the CDR3. Germline lookup yields CDR1 MGHRA and CDR2 YSYEKL. The CDR3 region has the DNA TGCGCCAGCAGCCAACCTGGACAGGGGTTCAGGCAACCGCGGTTC. This encodes CASSQPGQGFRQPRF.